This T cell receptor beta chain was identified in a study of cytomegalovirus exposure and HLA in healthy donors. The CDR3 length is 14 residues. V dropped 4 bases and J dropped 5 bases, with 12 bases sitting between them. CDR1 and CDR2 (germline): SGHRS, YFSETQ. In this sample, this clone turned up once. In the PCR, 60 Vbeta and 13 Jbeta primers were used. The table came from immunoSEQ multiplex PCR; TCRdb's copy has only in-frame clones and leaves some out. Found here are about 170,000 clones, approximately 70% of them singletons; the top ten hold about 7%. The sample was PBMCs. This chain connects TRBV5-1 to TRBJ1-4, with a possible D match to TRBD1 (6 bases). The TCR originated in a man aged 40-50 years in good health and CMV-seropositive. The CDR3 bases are TGCGCCAGCAGCCCGGGACACCGGAATGAAAAACTGTTTTTT. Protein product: CASSPGHRNEKLFF.